This entry is about one T cell receptor (beta chain). The antigen remains undetermined. The table came from immunoSEQ multiplex PCR; TCRdb's copy has only in-frame clones and leaves some out. This table holds some 140,000 clones, around 90% found once. Trimming took 0 bases from V and 3 from J, leaving 10 bases between them. Germline loops: CDR1 SGHRS, CDR2 YFSETQ. The CDR3 is 16 amino acids. This specimen comes from a study of T cell responses to AZD1222 COVID-19 vaccine. General study results and limits: Among spike-specific TCRs, nearly half reportedly target unmutated variant regions.

The rearrangement uses TRBV5-1 and TRBJ1-6, with D tentatively TRBD1 (5 bases). Sample: peripheral blood, taken on day 0 of AZD1222 vaccination. The sequence was obtained from an adult in good health. CDR3 DNA sequence: TGCGCCAGCAGCTTGGTGGGGACCCGCTATAATTCACCCCTCCACTTT. It yields the protein CASSLVGTRYNSPLHF.